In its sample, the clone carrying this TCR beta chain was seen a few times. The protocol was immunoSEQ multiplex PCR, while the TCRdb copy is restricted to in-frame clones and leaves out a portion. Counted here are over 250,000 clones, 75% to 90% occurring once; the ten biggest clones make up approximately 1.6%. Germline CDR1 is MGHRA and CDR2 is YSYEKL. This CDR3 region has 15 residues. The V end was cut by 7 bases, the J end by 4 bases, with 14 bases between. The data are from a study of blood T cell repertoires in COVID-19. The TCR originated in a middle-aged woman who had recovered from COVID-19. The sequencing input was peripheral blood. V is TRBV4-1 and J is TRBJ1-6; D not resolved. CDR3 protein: CASNRMSGYNSPLHF. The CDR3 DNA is TGCGCCAGCAACCGGATGTCCGGGTATAATTCACCCCTCCACTTT.